This T cell receptor beta chain was identified in a study of blood T cell repertoires in COVID-19 (dated by TCRdb to 2018 to 2020). About the study as a whole: Samples covering the acute and convalescent phases of COVID-19 were provided by collaborators in the United States, Italy and Spain. The prospective study material was composed of cDNA or gDNA derived from T cells, B-cell-depleted T cells, or PBMCs. Deeply sampled blood TCRbeta repertoires from subjects exposed to, actively infected with, or recovered from COVID-19 were included in the dataset. The repertoires were released in a freely available public database meant as a resource for research on the immune response to SARS-CoV-2. Samples came from the ongoing ImmuneRACE study (first 160 participants) plus 1,254 subjects from 6 global collaborators. A de-identified subject ID, COVID-19 status, age in years and sex were almost always included in the sample metadata. Where available, HLA class I and class II types were taken from metadata supplied by the sample provider and were not determined by assay-based typing.

A remark on this clone: The target of this receptor is not known. Base qualities are missing; no much larger clone stands one base away.

TCRbeta CDR3 regions were amplified from genomic DNA using the immunoSEQ Assay, a bias-controlled multiplex PCR. Per the original workflow: Nucleated cell counts per sample were estimated from amplification of reference gene primers within the assay. To quantify the absolute abundance of each unique TCRbeta CDR3 rearrangement, sequence reads were collapsed and filtered. For each sample, productive Simpson clonality was calculated as the square root of Simpson's diversity index over productive rearrangements. Drawn from immuneACCESS, this table holds only the in-frame rearrangements with V and J called that TCRdb kept. Clones are partly lost; checked studies trace under half to an unresolved V gene and leave the rest unexplained. That table is the source of V, J and clone size, and D and trimming were worked out from the DNA. The sample records about 260,000 clones, over 75% of which are singletons. Of the sample, around 9.1% falls within the top ten clones.

Collaborating institutions collected whole blood in K2EDTA tubes following their own protocols. For TCRbeta analysis, collaborators shipped samples in one of three forms: frozen whole blood, isolated PBMCs, or DNA extracted from either of those sample types. Summary of the overall study and its limitations: How much clinical and demographic metadata was included differed by source and by participant, and the metadata was provided uncurated.

The cysteine opens and the phenylalanine closes a CDR3 of 13 amino acids. Only the CDR3 portion is preserved as DNA: 39 bases, with reading frame beginning at the first base. For CDR1 and CDR2, the germline V gene lists SQVTM and ANQGSEA. Deletion took 5 bases off V and 3 bases off J, with a span of 13 bases between the germline ends. The chain uses TRBV29-1 and TRBJ2-5; a weak D assignment points to TRBD2 (6 bases agree). The sequence was collected from a human donor in a cohort sampled during active COVID-19. Sequencing was performed on peripheral blood. The bases are TGCAGCGTTCCCAATTGGAGGGAAGAGACCCAGTACTTC. Its coded protein is CSVPNWREETQYF.